The sample holds many counts of the clone carrying this T cell receptor (beta chain). Bulk tumor genomic DNA, approximately 570 ng per sample, was the template. Every primary tumor yielded several biopsies, spaced far apart, that were taken during surgery. Curative surgical treatment was performed in patients who had newly diagnosed, untreated non-small cell lung cancer. Trimming took 5 bases from V and 4 from J, leaving 18 bases between them. In germline, CDR1 is SGHTA, CDR2 FQGNSA. The CDR3 contains 16 residues. Multiplex PCR amplified TCR beta CDR3 with 32 V and 13 J primers. TCRdb reanalysed the multiplex PCR reads using MiXCR and keeps one entry per CDR3 protein. The sample includes thousands of distinct CDR3 sequences, about 20% of them seen just once. This sample was taken from a study of immune heterogeneity within non-small cell lung tumors. Turning to the study itself: Tumors were classified as 4 squamous cell carcinomas, around nine non-squamous carcinomas and 1 not otherwise specified.

Sequencing was carried out using lung tumor tissue. The clonotype originates from a man aged 65 to 79 with non-small cell lung cancer. The chain is built from TRBV7-2 and TRBJ2-1; weak D call: TRBD2 (6 bases). The CDR3 is CASSPLVTSWYNEQFF. The CDR3 DNA follows: TGTGCCAGCAGCCCCCTAGTTACTAGCTGGTACAATGAGCAGTTCTTC.